This TCR beta chain was captured in a study of lymphopenia after photon versus proton radiotherapy. The length of the CDR3 is 13 residues. V lost 7 bases to trimming and J lost 4 bases, with 14 bases between them. The germline gives CDR1 MDHEN, CDR2 SYDVKM. Sequenced by immunoSEQ multiplex PCR; TCRdb stores in-frame clones only, minus some. The table has roughly 150,000 clones, 88% seen once; the top ten hold about 4.4%. This material consisted of peripheral blood, taken from a patient treated with photon-based radiotherapy. The chain uses TRBV28 and TRBJ2-7; perhaps TRBD2 as D (6 bases). The sequence derives from a man in his forties or fifties with gastric cancer. The CDR3 DNA follows: TGTGCCAGCATTGGTGGGAGCGGGTACGAGCAGTACTTC. This translates into CASIGGSGYEQYF.